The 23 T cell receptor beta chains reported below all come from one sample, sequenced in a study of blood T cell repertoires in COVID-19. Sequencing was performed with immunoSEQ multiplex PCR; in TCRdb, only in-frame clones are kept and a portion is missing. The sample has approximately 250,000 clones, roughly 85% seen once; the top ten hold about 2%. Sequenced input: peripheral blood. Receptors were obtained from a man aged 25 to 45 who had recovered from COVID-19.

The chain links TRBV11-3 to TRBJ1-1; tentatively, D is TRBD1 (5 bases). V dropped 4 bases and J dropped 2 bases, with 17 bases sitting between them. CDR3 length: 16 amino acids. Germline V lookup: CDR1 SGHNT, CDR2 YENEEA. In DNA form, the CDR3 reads TGTGCCAGCAGCTCTCTCGGGACTCCAGTTAACACTGAAGCTTTCTTT. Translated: CASSSLGTPVNTEAFF.

CDR3 protein: CATSRRLDNGELFF. The CDR3 DNA sequence: TGTGCCACCAGCAGGCGCCTAGATAACGGGGAGCTGTTTTTT. The chain couples TRBV15 to TRBJ2-2; D unresolved. This CDR3 region has 14 residues. The germline gives CDR1 LNHNV, CDR2 YYDKDF (reference sequence). V lost 3 bases to trimming and J lost 7 bases, with 12 bases between them.

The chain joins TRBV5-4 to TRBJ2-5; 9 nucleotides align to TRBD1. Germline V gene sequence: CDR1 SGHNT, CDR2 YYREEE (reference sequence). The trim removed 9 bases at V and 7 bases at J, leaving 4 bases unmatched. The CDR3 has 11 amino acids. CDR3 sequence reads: CATGQGPTQYF. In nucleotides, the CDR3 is TGTGCCACCGGACAGGGGCCGACCCAGTACTTC.

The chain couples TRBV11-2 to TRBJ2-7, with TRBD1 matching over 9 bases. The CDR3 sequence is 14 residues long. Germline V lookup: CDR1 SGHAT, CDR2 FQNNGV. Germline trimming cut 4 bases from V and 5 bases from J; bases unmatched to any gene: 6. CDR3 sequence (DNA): TGTGCCAGCAGCTCACTGACAGGGGGAAACGAGCAGTACTTC. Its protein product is CASSSLTGGNEQYF. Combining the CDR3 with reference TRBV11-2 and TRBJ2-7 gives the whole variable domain EAGVAQSPRYKIIEKRQSVAFWCNPISGHATLYWYQQILGQGPKLLIQFQNNGVVDDSQLPKDRFSAERLKGVDSTLKIQPAKLEDSAVYLCASSSLTGGNEQYFGPGTRLTVT.

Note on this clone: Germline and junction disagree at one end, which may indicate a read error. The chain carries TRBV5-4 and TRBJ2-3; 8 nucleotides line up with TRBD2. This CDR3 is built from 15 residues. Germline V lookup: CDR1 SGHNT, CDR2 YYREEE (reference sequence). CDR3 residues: CASTLGLVTTDTQYF. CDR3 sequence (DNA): TGTGCCAGCACCTTGGGACTAGTTACGACAGATACGCAGTATTTT.

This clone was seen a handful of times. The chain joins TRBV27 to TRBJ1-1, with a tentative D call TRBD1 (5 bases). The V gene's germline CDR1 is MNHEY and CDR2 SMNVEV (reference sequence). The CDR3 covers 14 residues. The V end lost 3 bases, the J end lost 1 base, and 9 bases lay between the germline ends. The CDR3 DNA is TGTGCCAGCAGTTTTCCAGGGTGGAACACTGAAGCTTTCTTT. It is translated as CASSFPGWNTEAFF.

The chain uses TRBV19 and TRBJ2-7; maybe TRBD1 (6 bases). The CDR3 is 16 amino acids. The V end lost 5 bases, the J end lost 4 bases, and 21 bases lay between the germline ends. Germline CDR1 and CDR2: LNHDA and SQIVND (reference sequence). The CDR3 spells CASSAIQGTRVYEQYF. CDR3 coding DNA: TGTGCCAGTAGTGCGATACAGGGTACTCGGGTGTACGAGCAGTACTTC.

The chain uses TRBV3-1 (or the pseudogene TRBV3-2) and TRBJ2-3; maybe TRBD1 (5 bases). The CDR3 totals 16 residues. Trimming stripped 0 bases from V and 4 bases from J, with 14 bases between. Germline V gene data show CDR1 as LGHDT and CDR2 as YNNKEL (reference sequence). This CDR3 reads CASSQDRGPHPDTQYF. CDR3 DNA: TGTGCCAGCAGCCAAGATAGGGGCCCCCACCCAGATACGCAGTATTTT.

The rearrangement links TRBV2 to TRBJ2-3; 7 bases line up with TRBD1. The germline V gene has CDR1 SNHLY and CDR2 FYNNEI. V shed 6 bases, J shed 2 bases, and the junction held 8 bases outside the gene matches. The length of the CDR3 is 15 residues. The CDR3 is CASSVRDSFTDTQYF. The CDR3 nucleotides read TGTGCCAGCAGCGTCCGGGACAGCTTCACAGATACGCAGTATTTT.

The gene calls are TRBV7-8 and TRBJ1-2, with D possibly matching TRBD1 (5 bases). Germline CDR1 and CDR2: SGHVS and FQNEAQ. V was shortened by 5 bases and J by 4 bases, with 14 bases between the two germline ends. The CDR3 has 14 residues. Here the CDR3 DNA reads TGTGCCAGCAGCATGGGGGGAGGTGCCTATGGCTACACCTTC. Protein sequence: CASSMGGGAYGYTF.

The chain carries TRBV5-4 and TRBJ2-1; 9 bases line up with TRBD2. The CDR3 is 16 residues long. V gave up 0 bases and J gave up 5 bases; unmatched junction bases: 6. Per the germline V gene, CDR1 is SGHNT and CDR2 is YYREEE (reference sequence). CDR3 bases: TGTGCCAGCAGCTTGGCCCCTAGCGGGGACAACAATGAGCAGTTCTTC. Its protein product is CASSLAPSGDNNEQFF.

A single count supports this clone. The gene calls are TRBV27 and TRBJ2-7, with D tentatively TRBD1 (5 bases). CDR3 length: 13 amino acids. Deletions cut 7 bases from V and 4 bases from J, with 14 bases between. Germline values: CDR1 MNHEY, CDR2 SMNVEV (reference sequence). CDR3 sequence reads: CASTPTGSYEQYF. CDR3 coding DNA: TGTGCCAGCACTCCCACAGGCTCTTACGAGCAGTACTTC.

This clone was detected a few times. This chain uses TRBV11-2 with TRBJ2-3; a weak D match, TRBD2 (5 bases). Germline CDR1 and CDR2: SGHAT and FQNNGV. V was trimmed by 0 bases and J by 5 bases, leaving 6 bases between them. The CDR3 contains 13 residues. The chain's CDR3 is CASSLDRGDTQYF. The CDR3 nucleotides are TGTGCCAGCAGCTTAGATCGGGGAGATACGCAGTATTTT.

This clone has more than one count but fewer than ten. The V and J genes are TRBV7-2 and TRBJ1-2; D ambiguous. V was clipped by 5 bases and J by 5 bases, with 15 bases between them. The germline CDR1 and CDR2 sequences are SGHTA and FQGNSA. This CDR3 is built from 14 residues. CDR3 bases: TGTGCCAGCAGCCCCGATATGATTCGGTATGGCTACACCTTC. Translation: CASSPDMIRYGYTF. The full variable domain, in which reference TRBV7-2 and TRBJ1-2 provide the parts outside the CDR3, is GAGVSQSPSNKVTEKGKDVELRCDPISGHTALYWYRQSLGQGLEFLIYFQGNSAPDKSGLPSDRFSAERTGGSVSTLTIQRTQQEDSAVYLCASSPDMIRYGYTFGSGTRLTVV.

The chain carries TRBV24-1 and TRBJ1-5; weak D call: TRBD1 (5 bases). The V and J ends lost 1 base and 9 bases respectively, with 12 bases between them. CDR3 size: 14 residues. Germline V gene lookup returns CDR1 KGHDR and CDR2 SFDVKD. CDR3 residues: CATSDFDSYWPQHF. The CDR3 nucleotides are TGTGCCACCAGTGATTTCGACAGTTATTGGCCCCAGCATTTT.

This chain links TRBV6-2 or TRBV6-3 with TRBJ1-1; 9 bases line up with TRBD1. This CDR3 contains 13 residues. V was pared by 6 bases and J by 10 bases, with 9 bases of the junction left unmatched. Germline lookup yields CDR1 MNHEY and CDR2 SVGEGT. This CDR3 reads CASSPGQGRRAFF. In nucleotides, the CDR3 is TGTGCCAGCAGCCCTGGACAGGGGAGGAGAGCTTTCTTT.

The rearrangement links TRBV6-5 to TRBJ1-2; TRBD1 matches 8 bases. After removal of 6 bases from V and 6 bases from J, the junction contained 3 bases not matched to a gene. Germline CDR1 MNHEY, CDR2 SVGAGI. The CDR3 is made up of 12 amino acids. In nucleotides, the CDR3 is TGTGCCAGCAGGTGGACAGGGAATGGCTACACCTTC. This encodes CASRWTGNGYTF.

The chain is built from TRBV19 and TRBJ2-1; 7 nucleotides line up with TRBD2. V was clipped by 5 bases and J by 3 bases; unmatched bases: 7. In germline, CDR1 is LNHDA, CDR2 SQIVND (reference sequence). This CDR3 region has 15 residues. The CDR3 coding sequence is TGTGCCAGTAGTGCATCCAGCGGGGTCTACAATGAGCAGTTCTTC. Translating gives CASSASSGVYNEQFF.

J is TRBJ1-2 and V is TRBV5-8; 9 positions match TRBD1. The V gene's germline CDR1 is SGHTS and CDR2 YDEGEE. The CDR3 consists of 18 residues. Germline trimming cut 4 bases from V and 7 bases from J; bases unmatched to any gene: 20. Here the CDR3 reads CASSPVPGQGVGVGGYTF. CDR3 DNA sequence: TGTGCCAGCAGCCCCGTCCCGGGACAGGGTGTCGGGGTTGGTGGCTACACCTTC.

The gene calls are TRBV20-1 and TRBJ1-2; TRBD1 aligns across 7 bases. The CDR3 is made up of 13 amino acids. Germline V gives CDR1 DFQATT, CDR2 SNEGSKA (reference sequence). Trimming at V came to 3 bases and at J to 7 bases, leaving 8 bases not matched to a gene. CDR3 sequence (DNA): TGCAGTGCTAGTATGGGAACAGGGGTTGGCTACACCTTC. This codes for CSASMGTGVGYTF.

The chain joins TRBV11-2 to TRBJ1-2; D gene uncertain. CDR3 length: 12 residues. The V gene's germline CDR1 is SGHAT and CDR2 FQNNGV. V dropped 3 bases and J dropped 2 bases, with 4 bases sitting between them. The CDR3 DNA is TGTGCCAGCAGCTTCTCGAACTATGGCTACACCTTC. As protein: CASSFSNYGYTF.

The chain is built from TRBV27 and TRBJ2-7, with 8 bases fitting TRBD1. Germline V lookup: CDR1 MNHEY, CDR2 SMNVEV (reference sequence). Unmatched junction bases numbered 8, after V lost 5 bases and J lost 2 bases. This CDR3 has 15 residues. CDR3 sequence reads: CASSQRQGRTYEQYF. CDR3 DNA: TGTGCCAGCAGTCAACGACAGGGGCGGACCTACGAGCAGTACTTC.

The CDR3: CSVAITQRGEAFF. CDR3 in DNA: TGCAGCGTTGCTATAACTCAAAGGGGTGAAGCTTTCTTT. The chain carries TRBV29-1 and TRBJ1-1; weak D call: TRBD1 (5 bases). V was trimmed by 4 bases and J by 7 bases, leaving 16 bases between them. Germline CDR1 reads SQVTM; CDR2 reads ANQGSEA. The CDR3 has 13 residues.